The rows below give T cell receptor beta chains drawn from one sample of a study of T cell responses to AZD1222 COVID-19 vaccine. Measured with immunoSEQ multiplex PCR; TCRdb has only the in-frame clones, and not every one. The sample includes over 90,000 clones, roughly nine tenths seen only once; the top ten take 4.5% to 6%. The sequencing used peripheral blood, collected on day 0 of AZD1222 vaccination. The receptors derive from an adult in good health. Each CDR3 is given with its conserved first and last residue. D genes are given only for firm matches. Clone size appears in some rows only: once, few, many, or a class for an expanded clone.

V gene: TRBV5-1; clone size: -; J gene: TRBJ1-2; D gene: -; CDR3 DNA: TGCGCCAGCAGCTTGGATGGGACACCAACCTATGGCTACACCTTC; CDR3 protein: CASSLDGTPTYGYTF
V gene: TRBV6-2/TRBV6-3; clone size: -; J gene: TRBJ1-2; D gene: TRBD1; CDR3 DNA: TGTGCCAGCAGTTACTCCAGGGGACAGGGAAGCTATGGCTACACCTTC; CDR3 protein: CASSYSRGQGSYGYTF
V gene: TRBV19; clone size: -; J gene: TRBJ1-6; D gene: -; CDR3 DNA: TGTGCCAGTTCCTCTTTCGGGGGTAATTCACCCCTCCACTTT; CDR3 protein: CASSSFGGNSPLHF
V gene: TRBV4-2; clone size: few; J gene: TRBJ2-6; D gene: -; CDR3 DNA: TGTGCCAGCAGAGGGGACTCTGGGGCCAACGTCCTGACTTTC; CDR3 protein: CASRGDSGANVLTF
V gene: TRBV27; clone size: -; J gene: TRBJ1-5; D gene: TRBD1; CDR3 DNA: TGTGCCAGCAGTTTCGGGACAGGGATTAACCAGCCCCAGCATTTT; CDR3 protein: CASSFGTGINQPQHF
V gene: TRBV6-5; clone size: -; J gene: TRBJ2-1; D gene: -; CDR3 DNA: TGTGCCAGCAGTTACTCGATGGGATGGCATGAGCAGTTCTTC; CDR3 protein: CASSYSMGWHEQFF
V gene: TRBV23-1; clone size: -; J gene: TRBJ2-3; D gene: -; CDR3 DNA: TGCGCCAGCAGTCATTGGCGGGGGCAGGTGGGGTCCCATAGCACAGATACGCAGTATTTT; CDR3 protein: CASSHWRGQVGSHSTDTQYF
V gene: TRBV15; clone size: -; J gene: TRBJ2-7; D gene: -; CDR3 DNA: TGTGCCACCAGCAGAGATAGGGGTGGCGAGCAGTACTTC; CDR3 protein: CATSRDRGGEQYF
V gene: TRBV28; clone size: few; J gene: TRBJ1-4; D gene: TRBD1; CDR3 DNA: TGTGCCAGCAGCTTCACAGGGGGAGAGGAAAAACTGTTTTTT; CDR3 protein: CASSFTGGEEKLFF
V gene: TRBV30; clone size: -; J gene: TRBJ1-1; D gene: -; CDR3 DNA: TGTGCCTGGAGCGCTGGACCAAACACTGAAGCTTTCTTT; CDR3 protein: CAWSAGPNTEAFF
V gene: TRBV11-2; clone size: -; J gene: TRBJ2-7; D gene: TRBD1; CDR3 DNA: TGTGCCAGCAGCTTGGACAGGGCGACCTACGAGCAGTACTTC; CDR3 protein: CASSLDRATYEQYF
V gene: TRBV7-9; clone size: -; J gene: TRBJ1-5; D gene: -; CDR3 DNA: TGTGCCAGCAGCCGGAACGGACTGCAGCCCCAGCATTTT; CDR3 protein: CASSRNGLQPQHF
V gene: TRBV13; clone size: few; J gene: TRBJ2-5; D gene: -; CDR3 DNA: TGTGCCAGCAGCCTCTGGGGGAGTCCTTGGGAGACCCAGTACTTC; CDR3 protein: CASSLWGSPWETQYF
V gene: TRBV6-5; clone size: -; J gene: TRBJ2-1; D gene: -; CDR3 DNA: TGTGCCAGCAGTTTGGACCGAAGCTCCTACAATGAGCAGTTCTTC; CDR3 protein: CASSLDRSSYNEQFF
V gene: TRBV20-1; clone size: -; J gene: TRBJ2-1; D gene: TRBD2; CDR3 DNA: TGCAGTGCTAGTCCTAGCGGCTACAATGAGCAGTTCTTC; CDR3 protein: CSASPSGYNEQFF
V gene: TRBV20-1; clone size: few; J gene: TRBJ2-7; D gene: -; CDR3 DNA: TGCAGTGGTGGGGTCGAGCAGTACTTC; CDR3 protein: CSGGVEQYF
V gene: TRBV5-1; clone size: -; J gene: TRBJ1-3; D gene: TRBD1; CDR3 DNA: TGCGCCAGCAGCATCGGGACAGGGGCTGGAAACACCATATATTTT; CDR3 protein: CASSIGTGAGNTIYF
V gene: TRBV30; clone size: once; J gene: TRBJ1-1; D gene: -; CDR3 DNA: TGTGCCTGGCGACAGCGAAACACTGAAGCTTTCTTT; CDR3 protein: CAWRQRNTEAFF
V gene: TRBV18; clone size: -; J gene: TRBJ1-3; D gene: TRBD1; CDR3 DNA: TGTGCCAGCTCACCGGGACAGGCCTCTGGAAACACCATATATTTT; CDR3 protein: CASSPGQASGNTIYF
V gene: TRBV28; clone size: -; J gene: TRBJ1-5; D gene: -; CDR3 DNA: TGTGCCAGCAGTTTATGGGGGGGCCCAGATCAGCCCCAGCATTTT; CDR3 protein: CASSLWGGPDQPQHF
V gene: TRBV28; clone size: few; J gene: TRBJ1-5; D gene: -; CDR3 DNA: TGTGCCAGCAAGGTCCTCTTGGGGGGTGGTCAGCCCCAGCATTTT; CDR3 protein: CASKVLLGGGQPQHF
V gene: TRBV4-3; clone size: -; J gene: TRBJ2-7; D gene: -; CDR3 DNA: TGCGCCAGCAGCCAAGAGGCAGGGAGGTTCTACGAGCAGTACTTC; CDR3 protein: CASSQEAGRFYEQYF
V gene: TRBV29-1; clone size: -; J gene: TRBJ1-2; D gene: -; CDR3 DNA: TGCAGCGTTGTTGGAGAGGGGGGGAATGGCTACACCTTC; CDR3 protein: CSVVGEGGNGYTF
V gene: TRBV5-6; clone size: once; J gene: TRBJ1-2; D gene: TRBD1; CDR3 DNA: TGTGCCAGCAGCATCCACAGGGGTTCCGGCTATGGCTACACCTTC; CDR3 protein: CASSIHRGSGYGYTF
V gene: TRBV19; clone size: -; J gene: TRBJ1-2; D gene: -; CDR3 DNA: TGTGCCAGTACCCACGGGAAGGGTTGGGGTGGCTACACCTTC; CDR3 protein: CASTHGKGWGGYTF
V gene: TRBV5-1; clone size: -; J gene: TRBJ2-5; D gene: -; CDR3 DNA: TGCGCCAGCAGTTACAGCAAAGAGACCCAGTACTTC; CDR3 protein: CASSYSKETQYF
V gene: TRBV3-1/TRBV3-2; clone size: -; J gene: TRBJ2-1; D gene: -; CDR3 DNA: TGTGCCAGCAGCCCACGCGGATTCTCCTACAATGAGCAGTTCTTC; CDR3 protein: CASSPRGFSYNEQFF
V gene: TRBV9; clone size: few; J gene: TRBJ1-5; D gene: -; CDR3 DNA: TGTGCCAGCAGCGTAGAAGTGGGCAATCAGCCCCAGCATTTT; CDR3 protein: CASSVEVGNQPQHF
V gene: TRBV28; clone size: -; J gene: TRBJ1-2; D gene: -; CDR3 DNA: TGTGCCAGCAGTCTGATTCTTAGTTATGGCTACACCTTC; CDR3 protein: CASSLILSYGYTF
V gene: TRBV28; clone size: -; J gene: TRBJ1-6; D gene: -; CDR3 DNA: TGTGCCAGCAGTCGGACGTCCTATAATTCACCCCTCCACTTT; CDR3 protein: CASSRTSYNSPLHF
V gene: TRBV19; clone size: -; J gene: TRBJ1-1; D gene: -; CDR3 DNA: TGTGCCAGTCAGGAGGGAACTGAAGCTTTCTTT; CDR3 protein: CASQEGTEAFF
V gene: TRBV25-1; clone size: -; J gene: TRBJ1-2; D gene: TRBD1; CDR3 DNA: TGTGCCAGCAGCCCCGGGACAGGCTATGGCTACACCTTC; CDR3 protein: CASSPGTGYGYTF
V gene: TRBV4-1; clone size: -; J gene: TRBJ1-6; D gene: -; CDR3 DNA: TGCGCCAGCAGCCAGACCGGAGGGAACAACTATTCACCCCTCCACTTT; CDR3 protein: CASSQTGGNNYSPLHF
V gene: TRBV2; clone size: -; J gene: TRBJ2-1; D gene: -; CDR3 DNA: TGTGCCAGCAGAGATGGTACGGGTAGCTACAATGAGCAGTTCTTC; CDR3 protein: CASRDGTGSYNEQFF
V gene: TRBV6-5; clone size: -; J gene: TRBJ2-7; D gene: -; CDR3 DNA: TGTGCCAGCAGTTACTCCCCGGATTCCTACGAGCAGTACTTC; CDR3 protein: CASSYSPDSYEQYF
V gene: TRBV28; clone size: -; J gene: TRBJ2-2; D gene: -; CDR3 DNA: TGTGCCAGCAGTTTTCAAAGATATGACACCGGGGAGCTGTTTTTT; CDR3 protein: CASSFQRYDTGELFF
V gene: TRBV7-2; clone size: -; J gene: TRBJ2-5; D gene: -; CDR3 DNA: TGTGCCAGCAGCTTAGTGGCCAGAAAAGAGACCCAGTACTTC; CDR3 protein: CASSLVARKETQYF
V gene: TRBV4-3; clone size: -; J gene: TRBJ2-7; D gene: -; CDR3 DNA: TGCGCCAGCAGCCCGCTAATGCCTCGGGTGGAGGGGAACGAGCAGTACTTC; CDR3 protein: CASSPLMPRVEGNEQYF
V gene: TRBV7-2; clone size: -; J gene: TRBJ1-3; D gene: TRBD1; CDR3 DNA: TGTGCCAGCAGCGAAGGACAGGCGGCCTCTGGAAACACCATATATTTT; CDR3 protein: CASSEGQAASGNTIYF
V gene: TRBV5-1; clone size: -; J gene: TRBJ1-3; D gene: TRBD1; CDR3 DNA: TGCGCCAGCAGCTTGGGGACAGGGGACTCTGGAAACACCATATATTTT; CDR3 protein: CASSLGTGDSGNTIYF
V gene: TRBV7-3; clone size: -; J gene: TRBJ1-1; D gene: -; CDR3 DNA: TGTGCCAGCAGCATGACTCCCGGGCTTGAAGCTTTCTTT; CDR3 protein: CASSMTPGLEAFF